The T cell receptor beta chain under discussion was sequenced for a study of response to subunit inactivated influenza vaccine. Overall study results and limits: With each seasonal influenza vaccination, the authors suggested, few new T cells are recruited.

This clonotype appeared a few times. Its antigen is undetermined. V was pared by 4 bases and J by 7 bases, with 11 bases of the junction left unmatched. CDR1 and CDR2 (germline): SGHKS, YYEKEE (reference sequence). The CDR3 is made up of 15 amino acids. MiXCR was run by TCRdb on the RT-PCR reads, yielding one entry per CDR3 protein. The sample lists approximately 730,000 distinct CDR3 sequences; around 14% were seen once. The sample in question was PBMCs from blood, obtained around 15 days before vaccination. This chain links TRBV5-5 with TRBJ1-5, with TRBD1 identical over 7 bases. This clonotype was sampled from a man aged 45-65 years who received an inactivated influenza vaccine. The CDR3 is CASSGGGGVDQPQHF. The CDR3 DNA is TGTGCCAGCAGCGGCGGAGGGGGCGTCGACCAGCCCCAGCATTTT.